Listed below are T cell receptor beta chains from one sample, sequenced in a study of cytomegalovirus exposure and HLA in healthy donors. Profiling relied on immunoSEQ multiplex PCR, and the TCRdb table lists in-frame clones only, not all of them. The profile shows more than 95,000 clones, over 9.5% of them singletons. The sequencing input was PBMCs. The receptor source for this set is a woman younger than 35 in good health and CMV-seropositive. The CDR3 runs from the conserved cysteine through the conserved F or W. The D gene is left open where the match is weak. Rows give clone size only sometimes, using once, few, many, or a class for an expanded clone.

clone_size	v_call	j_call	d_call	cdr3_nt	cdr3_aa
few	TRBV18	TRBJ1-4	.	TGTGCCAGCTCACCAATGGCAGGGGAGGGTGAAAAACTGTTTTTT	CASSPMAGEGEKLFF
.	TRBV7-9	TRBJ2-1	.	TGTGCCAGCAGCTCGACGGGGATCGGTGAGCAGTTCTTC	CASSSTGIGEQFF
few	TRBV2	TRBJ2-1	TRBD1	TGTGCCAGCACCCTTACCGGGACAGGGCGAGTATTTTTATTCTTC	CASTLTGTGRVFLFF
few	TRBV9	TRBJ2-3	.	TGTGCCAGCAGCGTAGTCGGACTCAGCACAGATACGCAGTATTTT	CASSVVGLSTDTQYF
.	TRBV6-5	TRBJ2-3	.	TGTGCCAGCAGTTACTCAACAGGGACAGATACGCAGTATTTT	CASSYSTGTDTQYF
.	TRBV30	TRBJ1-3	.	TGTGCCTGGAGTGTGGGGGGTACCTCTGGAAACACCATATATTTT	CAWSVGGTSGNTIYF
many	TRBV5-1	TRBJ1-1	.	TGCGCCAGCAGCTTGGCCGCAGGGGCCAGGGGTGAAGCTTTCTTT	CASSLAAGARGEAFF
.	TRBV29-1	TRBJ1-3	.	TGCAGCGTTGTAGCGGGGGGAAACACCATATATTTT	CSVVAGGNTIYF
.	TRBV5-4	TRBJ1-2	.	TGTGCCAGCAGATTGGATCCACAAGACTATGGCTACACCTTC	CASRLDPQDYGYTF
few	TRBV27	TRBJ1-5	.	TGTGCCAGCAGCCTTACTCAGGACTTTCAGCCCCAGCATTTT	CASSLTQDFQPQHF
few	TRBV6-5	TRBJ2-2	.	TGTGCCAGCAGTTACACGCGGGGAATCGGGGAGCTGTTTTTT	CASSYTRGIGELFF
.	TRBV7-3	TRBJ1-1	.	TGTGCCAGCAGCTTAAGCGGGAACGCCGAAGCTTTCTTT	CASSLSGNAEAFF
few	TRBV2	TRBJ2-3	TRBD2	TGTGCCAGCAGAGCGGGAGGGAGCACAGATACGCAGTATTTT	CASRAGGSTDTQYF
.	TRBV29-1	TRBJ1-1	TRBD1	TGCAGCGTTCGAACCGAAAGGGGGCCTGAAGCTTTCTTT	CSVRTERGPEAFF
.	TRBV11-1	TRBJ1-1	.	TGTGCCAGCAGCCCCCCATTAGATACGGTATCCGCTTTCTTT	CASSPPLDTVSAFF
.	TRBV28	TRBJ2-7	.	TGTGCCAGCAGGGCAGGACAAAACTACGAGCAGTACTTC	CASRAGQNYEQYF
.	TRBV18	TRBJ2-2	.	TGTGCCAGCTCACCGCAGGGGCCGTCTGGCGGGGAGCTGTTTTTT	CASSPQGPSGGELFF
few	TRBV10-3	TRBJ1-3	.	TGTGCCATGCGGGCAGGGGATGGAAACACCATATATTTT	CAMRAGDGNTIYF
.	TRBV6-5	TRBJ2-3	TRBD1	TGTGCCAGCAGTTACTTTGCAGGGGGAAGCACAGATACGCAGTATTTT	CASSYFAGGSTDTQYF
few	TRBV7-8	TRBJ1-4	TRBD1	TGTGCCAGCAGCCAGGACAGGCGGAGTGAAAAACTGTTTTTT	CASSQDRRSEKLFF
.	TRBV5-6	TRBJ2-7	.	TGTGCCAGCAGCTTCATCGGGAACGAGCAGTACTTC	CASSFIGNEQYF
few	TRBV30	TRBJ2-3	.	TGTGCCTGGAGTGTACGGGGAGATACGCAGTATTTT	CAWSVRGDTQYF
.	TRBV2	TRBJ1-5	.	TGTGCCAGCAGTTTTTCGTTTGCCCAGCATTTT	CASSFSFAQHF
.	TRBV15	TRBJ1-1	TRBD1	TGTGCCACCAGCAGCAAATTCGCAGGGGGAGCTTTCTTT	CATSSKFAGGAFF
few	TRBV10-3	TRBJ1-4	.	TGTGCCATCAGTGGTTCAGGGTGGGCTAATGAAAAACTGTTTTTT	CAISGSGWANEKLFF
few	TRBV4-1	TRBJ2-6	TRBD1	TGCGCCAGCAGCTCGGGACAGGGGAGATTCTCTGGGGCCAACGTCCTGACTTTC	CASSSGQGRFSGANVLTF
.	TRBV6-1	TRBJ1-5	TRBD1	TGTGCCAGCAGTGACCGGGACAGGGGGTTGACGGAGCAGCCCCAGCATTTT	CASSDRDRGLTEQPQHF
.	TRBV6-1	TRBJ1-1	TRBD1	TGTGCCAGCAGTGCCTTGACAGGGGGCATGAACACTGAAGCTTTCTTT	CASSALTGGMNTEAFF
.	TRBV7-3	TRBJ1-5	.	TGTGCCAGCAGCTTTTCAGGGGCCTCCAATCAGCCCCAGCATTTT	CASSFSGASNQPQHF
.	TRBV7-6	TRBJ1-1	.	TGTGCCAGCCGCACAGGGAACACTGAAGCTTTCTTT	CASRTGNTEAFF
few	TRBV28	TRBJ1-3	.	TGTGCCAGCAATCCGCAGGCATCCTCTGGAAACACCATATATTTT	CASNPQASSGNTIYF
few	TRBV19	TRBJ2-3	.	TGTGCCAGTAGTTTTAGCCGGACAGATACGCAGTATTTT	CASSFSRTDTQYF
.	TRBV5-8	TRBJ2-5	TRBD2	TGTGCCAGCAGCTTAGGCGGGAGTCCGAAGGGGGAGACCCAGTACTTC	CASSLGGSPKGETQYF
.	TRBV19	TRBJ1-1	.	TGTGCCAGCTCAGACAGGCAGAACACTGAAGCTTTCTTT	CASSDRQNTEAFF
few	TRBV11-2	TRBJ1-3	.	TGTGCCAGCAGCTCCGGTGCGGGGGCTGGAAACACCATATATTTT	CASSSGAGAGNTIYF
few	TRBV11-3	TRBJ2-1	TRBD2	TGTGCCAGCAGCTTAGCACCTAGCGGACCTAATGAGCAGTTCTTC	CASSLAPSGPNEQFF
.	TRBV7-9	TRBJ2-7	TRBD2	TGTGCCAGCAGCCGGCTAGCGGGAGCGGGCGAGCAGTACTTC	CASSRLAGAGEQYF
few	TRBV2	TRBJ1-2	.	TGTGCCAGCAGTGCGGAACTATATGGCTACACCTTC	CASSAELYGYTF
few	TRBV7-8	TRBJ1-5	TRBD1	TGTGCCAGCAGCTTAGGGACAGGGGATGTTCAGCCCCAGCATTTT	CASSLGTGDVQPQHF
.	TRBV4-1	TRBJ2-1	TRBD2	TGCGCCAGCAGCCAAGCTAAGACTAGCGGGAGGGCAGAGGAGCAGTTCTTC	CASSQAKTSGRAEEQFF
few	TRBV2	TRBJ1-6	.	TGTGCCAGCAGGGCAGATACTAATAATTCACCCCTCCACTTT	CASRADTNNSPLHF
.	TRBV4-1	TRBJ2-7	.	TGCGCCAGCAGCCAGCTCCTAGCGTCCGACTACGAGCAGTACTTC	CASSQLLASDYEQYF
.	TRBV9	TRBJ1-5	TRBD1	TGTGCCAGCAGCAAATCGGTACAGGGGGATCAGCCCCAGCATTTT	CASSKSVQGDQPQHF
.	TRBV4-1	TRBJ2-1	TRBD2	TGCGCCAGCAGCTCCCCGGGGACTAGCGTGTTGATGGAGCAGTTCTTC	CASSSPGTSVLMEQFF
.	TRBV14	TRBJ1-2	TRBD1	TGTGCCAGCAGCCACGGACAGGGCGGATGGGGCTATGGCTACACCTTC	CASSHGQGGWGYGYTF
.	TRBV5-4	TRBJ2-7	.	TGTGCCAGCAGCCCCCTGCGCGGAGCGTCCTACGAGCAGTACTTC	CASSPLRGASYEQYF
.	TRBV10-3	TRBJ2-5	TRBD2	TGTGCCATCAGTGAGCGACTAGCGGGAGAGACCCAGTACTTC	CAISERLAGETQYF
.	TRBV2	TRBJ2-1	.	TGTGCCAGCAGTGAAGTTCGGAATGAGCAGTTCTTC	CASSEVRNEQFF
few	TRBV7-3	TRBJ1-3	.	TGTGCCAGCAGCAAGGGGTACGGAAACACCATATATTTT	CASSKGYGNTIYF
few	TRBV28	TRBJ2-1	TRBD2	TGTGCCAGCAGTTCTTATCCCGCAACTAGCGGAGCATACAATGAGCAGTTCTTC	CASSSYPATSGAYNEQFF
few	TRBV6-5	TRBJ2-3	TRBD2	TGTGCCAGCAGTTACGGCGGGAGACCAGATACGCAGTATTTT	CASSYGGRPDTQYF